This TCR beta chain is from a study of blood T cell repertoires in COVID-19 (dated by TCRdb to the early 2020s). Broadly, across the study: Collaborator samples came from the United States, Italy and Spain and covered acute and convalescent phases of COVID-19. The prospective study material was composed of cDNA or gDNA derived from T cells, B-cell-depleted T cells, or PBMCs. The dataset comprised deeply sampled blood TCRbeta repertoires from subjects exposed to, actively infected with, or recovered from COVID-19. The repertoires were released in a freely available public database intended as a resource for research on the immune response to SARS-CoV-2. The samples were drawn from the first 160 participants of the ongoing ImmuneRACE study and from about 1,200 subjects provided by 6 global collaborators. Nearly every sample came with metadata listing a de-identified subject ID, COVID-19 status, age in years and sex. Where available, HLA class I and class II types were obtained from metadata supplied by the sample provider rather than from assay-based typing.

The full study reports these points: How much clinical and demographic metadata was included differed by source and by participant, and the metadata was provided uncurated.

In Seattle, one collaborating source enrolled patients while the infection was active and tracked those patients longitudinally over the course of disease. Each collaborating institution followed its own protocols to collect whole blood in K2EDTA tubes. Collaborator samples were shipped for TCRbeta analysis as frozen whole blood, isolated PBMCs, or DNA extracted from either sample type. Regarding this clone: Its antigen has not been determined. Base-call qualities are not available, and no considerably larger clone is one nucleotide away. The sample has other DNA sequences that encode this CDR3 too.

The immunoSEQ Assay, a bias-controlled multiplex PCR, was used to amplify TCRbeta CDR3 regions from genomic DNA. In the original analysis: Nucleated cell counts per sample were estimated from amplification of reference gene primers within the assay. Sequence reads were collapsed and filtered to measure the absolute abundance of every unique TCRbeta CDR3 rearrangement. For each sample, productive Simpson clonality was calculated by taking the square root of Simpson's diversity index across productive rearrangements. As stored in TCRdb, this immuneACCESS dataset retains in-frame rearrangements with V and J assigned. A fraction of the clones does not appear; measured against another copy, unresolved V genes explain less than half of the discrepancy, and the remainder lacks a known reason. V and J calls plus clone size are reproduced from that table; the DNA served to infer D and trimming. The sample table holds some 300,000 clones, of which roughly 90% were seen once. The top ten constitute 13% of the sample.

V loses 0 bases of germline sequence and J loses 2 bases, and the interval between the two ends is 8 bases. According to the germline V gene, CDR1 reads SGHRS and CDR2 reads YFSETQ. The CDR3 spans 14 residues, from the cysteine through the phenylalanine. Here the CDR3 DNA is all that survives: 42 bases in frame from base 1. Sequenced material: peripheral blood. Recombination joined TRBV5-1 with TRBJ1-1, with the D gene uncertain. The clonotype originates from a woman aged 65 to 85 with COVID-19, enrolled during active disease. The DNA sequence is as follows: TGCGCCAGCAGCTTGGGAGCGGGAAACACTGAAGCTTTCTTT. Its protein product is CASSLGAGNTEAFF. When the CDR3 is completed using the reference TRBV5-1 and TRBJ1-1 genes on either side, the full variable domain is KAGVTQTPRYLIKTRGQQVTLSCSPISGHRSVSWYQQTPGQGLQFLFEYFSETQRNKGNFPGRFSGRQFSNSRSEMNVSTLELGDSALYLCASSLGAGNTEAFFGQGTRLTVV.